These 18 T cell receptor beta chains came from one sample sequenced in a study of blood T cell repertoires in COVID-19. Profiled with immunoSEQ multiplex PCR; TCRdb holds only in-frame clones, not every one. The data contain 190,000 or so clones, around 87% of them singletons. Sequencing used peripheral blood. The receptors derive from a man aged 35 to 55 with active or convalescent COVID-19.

The DNA for the CDR3 is TGTGCCAGCAGCTTAGGACAGTTTGTCGGGGAGCTGTTTTTT. The encoded protein is CASSLGQFVGELFF. This chain joins TRBV7-2 and TRBJ2-2, with a tentative D call TRBD1 (5 bases). Germline CDR1 and CDR2: SGHTA and FQGNSA. V gave up 1 base and J gave up 7 bases, with 10 bases separating them. The CDR3 covers 14 residues.

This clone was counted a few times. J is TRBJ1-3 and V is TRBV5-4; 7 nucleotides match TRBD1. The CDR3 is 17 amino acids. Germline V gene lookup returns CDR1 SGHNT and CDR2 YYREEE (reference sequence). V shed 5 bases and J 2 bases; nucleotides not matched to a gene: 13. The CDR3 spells CASSRARDRVAGNTIYF. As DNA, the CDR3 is TGTGCCAGCAGTAGAGCCCGAGACAGGGTGGCTGGAAACACCATATATTTT.

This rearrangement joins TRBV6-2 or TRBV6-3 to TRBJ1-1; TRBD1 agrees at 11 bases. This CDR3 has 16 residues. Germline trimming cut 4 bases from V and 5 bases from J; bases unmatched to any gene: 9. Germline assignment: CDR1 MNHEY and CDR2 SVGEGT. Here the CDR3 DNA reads TGTGCCAGCAGTTCTCTGTATGGGACAGGGGGGACTGAAGCTTTCTTT. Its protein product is CASSSLYGTGGTEAFF.

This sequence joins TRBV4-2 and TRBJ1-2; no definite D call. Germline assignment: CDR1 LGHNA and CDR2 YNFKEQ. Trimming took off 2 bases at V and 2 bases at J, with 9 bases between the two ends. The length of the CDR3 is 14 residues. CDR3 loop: CASSQYIGNYGYTF. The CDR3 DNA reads TGTGCCAGCAGCCAATACATTGGCAACTATGGCTACACCTTC.

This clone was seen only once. The CDR3 is CASSAPEGRKLFF. As DNA, the CDR3 is TGTGCCAGCAGCGCACCGGAGGGTAGAAAACTGTTTTTT. The chain links TRBV9 to TRBJ1-4, with D unresolved. The CDR3 spans 13 residues. V was shortened by 3 bases and J by 10 bases, with 13 bases between the two germline ends. Germline CDR1 is SGDLS and CDR2 is YYNGEE.

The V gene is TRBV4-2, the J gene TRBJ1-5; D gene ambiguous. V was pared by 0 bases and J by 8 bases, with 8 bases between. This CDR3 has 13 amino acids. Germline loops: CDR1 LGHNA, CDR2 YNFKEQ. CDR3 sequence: CASSQDIGKPQHF. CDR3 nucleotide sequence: TGTGCCAGCAGCCAAGATATCGGGAAGCCCCAGCATTTT.

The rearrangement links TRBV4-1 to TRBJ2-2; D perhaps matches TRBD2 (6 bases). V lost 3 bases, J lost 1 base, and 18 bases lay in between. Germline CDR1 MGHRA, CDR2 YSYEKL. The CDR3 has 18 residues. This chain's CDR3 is CASSQASVRGKNTGELFF. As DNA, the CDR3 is TGCGCCAGCAGCCAGGCTAGCGTACGCGGGAAGAACACCGGGGAGCTGTTTTTT.

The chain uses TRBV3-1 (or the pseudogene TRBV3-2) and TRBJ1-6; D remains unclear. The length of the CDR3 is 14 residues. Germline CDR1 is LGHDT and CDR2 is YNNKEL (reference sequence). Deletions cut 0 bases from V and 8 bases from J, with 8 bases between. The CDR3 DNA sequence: TGTGCCAGCAGCCAAGATCAGGAATATTCACCCCTCCACTTT. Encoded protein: CASSQDQEYSPLHF.

The CDR3 loop reads CASGGLTRQGEQFF. DNA for the CDR3: TGTGCCAGCGGGGGGTTAACTAGACAGGGTGAGCAGTTCTTC. This chain joins TRBV2 and TRBJ2-1; weak D call: TRBD1 (7 bases). Germline V gene sequence: CDR1 SNHLY, CDR2 FYNNEI. This CDR3 is 14 amino acids long. The V gene lost 8 bases and the J gene lost 9 bases, with 20 bases spanning the gap.

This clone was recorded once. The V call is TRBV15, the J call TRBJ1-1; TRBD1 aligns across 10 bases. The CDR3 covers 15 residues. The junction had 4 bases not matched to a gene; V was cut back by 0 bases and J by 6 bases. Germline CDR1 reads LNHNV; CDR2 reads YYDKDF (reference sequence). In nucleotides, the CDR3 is TGTGCCACCAGCAGAGATGGGACAGGGGAGCCTGAAGCTTTCTTT. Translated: CATSRDGTGEPEAFF.

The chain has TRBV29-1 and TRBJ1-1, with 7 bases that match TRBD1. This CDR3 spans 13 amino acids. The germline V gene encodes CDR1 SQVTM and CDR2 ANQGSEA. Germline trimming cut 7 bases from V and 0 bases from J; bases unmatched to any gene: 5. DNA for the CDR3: TGCAGCGCACTGGGACAGTTGAACACTGAAGCTTTCTTT. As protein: CSALGQLNTEAFF.

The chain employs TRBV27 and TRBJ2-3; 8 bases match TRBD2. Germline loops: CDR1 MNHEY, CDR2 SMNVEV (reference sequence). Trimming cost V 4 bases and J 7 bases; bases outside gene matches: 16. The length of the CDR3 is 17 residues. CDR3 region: CASSSTSGLASNYTQYF. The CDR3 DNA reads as TGTGCCAGCAGTTCCACGTCCGGACTAGCCTCGAATTATACGCAGTATTTT.

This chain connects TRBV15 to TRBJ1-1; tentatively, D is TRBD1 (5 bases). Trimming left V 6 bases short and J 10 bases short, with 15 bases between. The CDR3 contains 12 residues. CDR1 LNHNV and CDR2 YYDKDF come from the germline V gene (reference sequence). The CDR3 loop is CATRGSVGGAFF. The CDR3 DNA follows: TGTGCCACCAGAGGCTCTGTGGGGGGAGCTTTCTTT.

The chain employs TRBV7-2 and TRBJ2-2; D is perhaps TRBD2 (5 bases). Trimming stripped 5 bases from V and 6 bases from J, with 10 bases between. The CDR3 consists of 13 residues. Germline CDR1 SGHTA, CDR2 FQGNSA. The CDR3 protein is CASSPTRAGELFF. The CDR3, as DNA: TGTGCCAGCAGCCCAACTAGGGCCGGGGAGCTGTTTTTT.

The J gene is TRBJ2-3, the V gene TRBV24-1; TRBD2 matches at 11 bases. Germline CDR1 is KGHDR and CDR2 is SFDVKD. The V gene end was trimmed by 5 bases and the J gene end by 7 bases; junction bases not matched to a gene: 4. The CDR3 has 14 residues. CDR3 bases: TGTGCCACCAGTGCGTCTAGCGGGAGGAATACGCAGTATTTT. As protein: CATSASSGRNTQYF.

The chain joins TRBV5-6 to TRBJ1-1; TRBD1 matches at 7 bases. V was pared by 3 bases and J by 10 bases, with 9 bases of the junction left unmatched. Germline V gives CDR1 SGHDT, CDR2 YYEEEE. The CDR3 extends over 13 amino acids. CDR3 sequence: CASSSDRALGAFF. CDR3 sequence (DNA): TGTGCCAGCAGCTCCGACAGGGCTTTAGGAGCTTTCTTT.

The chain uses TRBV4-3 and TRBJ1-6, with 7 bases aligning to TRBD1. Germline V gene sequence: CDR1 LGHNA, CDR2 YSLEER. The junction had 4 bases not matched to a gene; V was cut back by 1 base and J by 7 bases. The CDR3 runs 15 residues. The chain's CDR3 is CASSQGDRANSPLHF. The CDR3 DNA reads TGCGCCAGCAGCCAAGGTGACAGGGCAAATTCACCCCTCCACTTT.

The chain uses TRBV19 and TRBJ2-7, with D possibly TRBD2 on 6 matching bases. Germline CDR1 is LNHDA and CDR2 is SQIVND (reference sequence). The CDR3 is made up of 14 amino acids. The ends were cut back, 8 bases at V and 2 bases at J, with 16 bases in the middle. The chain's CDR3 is CASGPGTGPYEQYF. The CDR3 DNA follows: TGTGCCAGTGGCCCGGGGACTGGCCCCTACGAGCAGTACTTC. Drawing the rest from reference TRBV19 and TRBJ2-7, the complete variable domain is DGGITQSPKYLFRKEGQNVTLSCEQNLNHDAMYWYRQDPGQGLRLIYYSQIVNDFQKGDIAEGYSVSREKKESFPLTVTSAQKNPTAFYLCASGPGTGPYEQYFGPGTRLTVT.